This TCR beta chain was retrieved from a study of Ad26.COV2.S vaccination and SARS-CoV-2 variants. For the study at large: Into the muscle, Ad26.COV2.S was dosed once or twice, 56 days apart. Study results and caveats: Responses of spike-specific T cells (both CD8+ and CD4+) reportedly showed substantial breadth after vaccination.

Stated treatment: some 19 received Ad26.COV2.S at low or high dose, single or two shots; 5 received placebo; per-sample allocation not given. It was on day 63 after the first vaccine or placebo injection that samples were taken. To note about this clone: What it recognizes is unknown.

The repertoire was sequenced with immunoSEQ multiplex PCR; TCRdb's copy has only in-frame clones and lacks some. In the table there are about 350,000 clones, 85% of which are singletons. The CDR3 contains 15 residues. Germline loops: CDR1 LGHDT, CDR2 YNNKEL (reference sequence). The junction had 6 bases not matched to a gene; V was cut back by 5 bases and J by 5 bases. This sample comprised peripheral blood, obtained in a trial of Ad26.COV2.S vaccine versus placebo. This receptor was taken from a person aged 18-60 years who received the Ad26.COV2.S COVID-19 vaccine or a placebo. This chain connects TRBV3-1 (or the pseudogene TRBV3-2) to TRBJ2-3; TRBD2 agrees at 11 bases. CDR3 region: CASSLLAGVIDTQYF. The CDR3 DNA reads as TGTGCCAGCAGCTTACTAGCGGGGGTGATAGATACGCAGTATTTT.